The 17 T cell receptor beta chains reported below all come from one sample, sequenced in a study of T cells after yellow fever vaccination. TCRdb ran MiXCR on the 5' RACE reads and lists one entry per CDR3 protein. The sample records 450,000 to 600,000 distinct CDR3 sequences, 13% being singletons. The source was PBMCs, collected on the day of the yellow fever booster vaccination. These receptor sequences come from a young man who received the YFV17D yellow fever vaccine.

The genes are TRBV7-2 and TRBJ2-7; 7 bases fit TRBD2. The germline CDR1 and CDR2 sequences are SGHTA and FQGNSA. The CDR3 extends over 13 amino acids. The V gene end was trimmed by 5 bases and the J gene end by 9 bases; junction bases not matched to a gene: 10. CDR3 in DNA: TGTGCCAGCAGCCTGATGTGGGAGGGATGGCAGTACTTC. This sequence encodes CASSLMWEGWQYF.

The CDR3 DNA reads TGCGCCAGCAGCCTTGGAGGGACAGGGTCGGACGAGCAGTACTTC. Protein sequence: CASSLGGTGSDEQYF. The gene calls are TRBV5-1 and TRBJ2-7, with TRBD1 matching 9 bases. The J segment lost 5 bases and the V segment lost 4 bases, leaving 10 bases of the junction unmatched. The germline V gene has CDR1 SGHRS and CDR2 YFSETQ. The CDR3 has 15 amino acids. Full variable domain (outside the CDR3, taken from reference TRBV5-1 and TRBJ2-7): KAGVTQTPRYLIKTRGQQVTLSCSPISGHRSVSWYQQTPGQGLQFLFEYFSETQRNKGNFPGRFSGRQFSNSRSEMNVSTLELGDSALYLCASSLGGTGSDEQYFGPGTRLTVT.

This chain links TRBV2 with TRBJ2-6; D unresolved. The CDR3 runs 16 residues. The V end lost 2 bases, the J end lost 1 base, and 9 bases lay between the germline ends. Germline CDR1 reads SNHLY; CDR2 reads FYNNEI. The CDR3 DNA reads as TGTGCCAGCAGTGAACTGCGTGTTTCTGGGGCCAACGTCCTGACTTTC. Its protein product is CASSELRVSGANVLTF.

This clonotype has more than one count but fewer than ten. The chain combines TRBV30 with TRBJ2-2; 9 bases line up with TRBD1. The CDR3 totals 16 residues. The junction had 19 bases not matched to a gene; V was cut back by 8 bases and J by 9 bases. Germline V gene lookup returns CDR1 GTSNPN and CDR2 SVGIG (reference sequence). The CDR3 coding sequence is TGTGCCCGGGGGCGGGGACAGGGCACATACATACGGGAGCTGTTTTTT. This gives the protein CARGRGQGTYIRELFF. Variable domain in full (rest from reference TRBV30 and TRBJ2-2): SQTIHQWPATLVQPVGSPLSLECTVEGTSNPNLYWYRQAAGRGLQLLFYSVGIGQISSEVPQNLSASRPQDRQFILSSKKLLLSDSGFYLCARGRGQGTYIRELFFGEGSRLTVL.

A few counts support this clonotype. The chain has TRBV5-4 and TRBJ2-7, with TRBD2 matching over 11 bases. The CDR3 totals 14 residues. J lost 3 bases, V lost 4 bases, and 3 bases had no gene match. Germline CDR1 reads SGHNT; CDR2 reads YYREEE (reference sequence). The CDR3 DNA reads as TGTGCCAGCAGCGGGACTAGCGGCCTCTACGAGCAGTACTTC. Translating it yields CASSGTSGLYEQYF.

V usage is TRBV3-1 and J usage is TRBJ2-7, with 7 bases aligning to TRBD1. CDR1 is LGHDT and CDR2 is YNNKEL in the germline V gene (reference sequence). After removal of 6 bases from V and 2 bases from J, the junction contained 10 bases not matched to a gene. This CDR3 has 15 amino acids. The DNA of the CDR3 is TGTGCCAGCAGGCGAGGGACAGCGACAACCTACGAGCAGTACTTC. It codes for CASRRGTATTYEQYF.

This clonotype has a count of ten or more. The chain couples TRBV6-1 to TRBJ1-3; D is undetermined. Germline V gene lookup returns CDR1 MNHNS and CDR2 SASEGT. This CDR3 is 14 amino acids long. Deletions cut 6 bases from V and 0 bases from J, with 9 bases between. As DNA, the CDR3 is TGTGCCAGCAGGAAAATGGACTCTGGAAACACCATATATTTT. Translating it yields CASRKMDSGNTIYF.

This clonotype has just a few counts. V gene TRBV5-1 combines with J gene TRBJ2-2; D call uncertain. The length of the CDR3 is 15 residues. The germline V gene has CDR1 SGHRS and CDR2 YFSETQ. The ends were cut back, 4 bases at V and 6 bases at J, with 16 bases in the middle. CDR3 sequence (DNA): TGCGCCAGCAGCGCCTCGACTCTGCGGTCCGGGGAGCTGTTTTTT. Translating it yields CASSASTLRSGELFF.

This clonotype was seen only a few times. The J gene is TRBJ2-7, the V gene TRBV7-2; TRBD1 is a possible D gene (5 bases). Deletions cut 5 bases from V and 3 bases from J, with 17 bases between. CDR3 length: 15 amino acids. Germline CDR1 is SGHTA and CDR2 is FQGNSA. The CDR3 loop is CASSLGRSTGYEQYF. The CDR3 region has the DNA TGTGCCAGCAGCCTGGGCCGATCCACAGGCTACGAGCAGTACTTC.

There are a few counts of this clonotype. CDR3 sequence (DNA): TGCGCCAGCAGCCAAGGGGCGGATTACTCCTACAATGAGCAGTTCTTC. Its protein is CASSQGADYSYNEQFF. The rearrangement joins TRBV4-3 to TRBJ2-1; D gene uncertain. V gave up 1 base and J gave up 0 bases, with 10 bases separating them. Germline V lookup: CDR1 LGHNA, CDR2 YSLEER. CDR3 length: 16 amino acids.

V usage is TRBV5-1 and J usage is TRBJ2-4, with 10 positions matching TRBD2. V dropped 4 bases and J dropped 0; count of bases not matched to a gene: 4. Germline V gene lookup returns CDR1 SGHRS and CDR2 YFSETQ. The CDR3 sequence is 16 residues long. For the CDR3, the DNA is TGCGCCAGCAGCCCCGGACTAGCGGTAGCCAAAAACATTCAGTACTTC. It is translated as CASSPGLAVAKNIQYF.

V and J are TRBV11-2 and TRBJ2-1; D might be TRBD2 (5 bases). Germline CDR1 and CDR2: SGHAT and FQNNGV. This CDR3 comprises 14 residues. V lost 1 base and J 4 bases, leaving 8 bases between the germline ends. The CDR3 coding sequence is TGTGCCAGCAGCTTAGTCGGGGATTACAATGAGCAGTTCTTC. This sequence encodes CASSLVGDYNEQFF.

This clonotype was picked up a small number of times. V usage is TRBV20-1 and J usage is TRBJ2-7; D may be TRBD2 (6 bases). Germline V lookup: CDR1 DFQATT, CDR2 SNEGSKA (reference sequence). CDR3 length: 14 amino acids. V lost 4 bases and J 2 bases, leaving 15 bases between the germline ends. The CDR3 sequence: CSATTPAGAYEQYF. CDR3 coding DNA: TGCAGTGCTACCACCCCAGCGGGTGCCTACGAGCAGTACTTC.

This clonotype was observed a few times. This chain links TRBV29-1 with TRBJ2-1; TRBD2 agrees at 11 bases. The junction had 4 bases not matched to a gene; V was cut back by 1 base and J by 2 bases. CDR1 and CDR2 (germline): SQVTM, ANQGSEA. This CDR3 is built from 16 residues. The CDR3 DNA reads as TGCAGCGTTGAAGTTGATAGCGGGAGGGCCTACAATGAGCAGTTCTTC. Translation: CSVEVDSGRAYNEQFF.

V is TRBV20-1 and J is TRBJ2-7, with 11 positions matching TRBD2. The CDR3 is 16 amino acids. CDR1 DFQATT and CDR2 SNEGSKA come from the germline V gene (reference sequence). V was pared by 0 bases and J by 7 bases, with 11 bases of the junction left unmatched. CDR3 sequence: CSARDPLLAGVGEQYF. CDR3 sequence (DNA): TGCAGTGCTAGAGATCCCCTACTAGCGGGAGTGGGGGAGCAGTACTTC.

Concerning this clonotype: Germline and junction disagree at one end, which may indicate a read error. The chain has TRBV5-5 and TRBJ2-2; tentative D call: TRBD2 (5 bases). The CDR3 runs 15 residues. From germline, CDR1 is SGHKS and CDR2 YYEKEE (reference sequence). CDR3 bases: TGTGCCAGCAGCCTAGGGCATCTTAACACCGGGGAGCAGTTTTTT. It yields the protein CASSLGHLNTGEQFF.

This clonotype was counted between two and nine times. This chain connects TRBV5-4 to TRBJ2-1, with 12 bases lining up with TRBD2. The CDR3 contains 15 residues. After removal of 0 bases from V and 10 bases from J, the junction contained 5 bases not matched to a gene. In germline, CDR1 is SGHNT, CDR2 YYREEE (reference sequence). DNA for the CDR3: TGTGCCAGCAGCTTGGGACTAGCGGGAGTAGAGGAGCAGTTCTTC. Translating gives CASSLGLAGVEEQFF.